This T cell receptor (beta chain) was captured by sequencing in a study of blood T cell repertoires in COVID-19. Study background: Acute and convalescent COVID-19 specimens originated in the United States, Italy and Spain. T cells, B-cell-depleted T cells, or PBMCs supplied cDNA or gDNA.

This clone was seen only once. Per the germline V gene, CDR1 is MNHEY and CDR2 is SMNVEV (reference sequence). The CDR3 is 15 residues long. J gave up 5 bases and V 3 bases, and 9 bases lay outside the gene matches. Original handling: Amplification from reference gene primers served as the basis for estimated nucleated cell counts. Sequencing was performed with immunoSEQ multiplex PCR; in TCRdb, only in-frame clones are kept and a portion is missing. The V and J calls and clone size were taken over from that table, and D and trimming were inferred from the DNA. The sample yields around 25,000 clones, about 90% seen once.

The V and J genes are TRBV27 and TRBJ2-5, with TRBD2 identical over 7 bases. The TCR originated in a woman between 45 and 65 years old with active COVID-19. Sequencing was performed on peripheral blood. Here the CDR3 reads CASSLGIGGLETQYF. DNA for the CDR3: TGTGCCAGCAGTTTGGGGATCGGGGGGTTGGAGACCCAGTACTTC.